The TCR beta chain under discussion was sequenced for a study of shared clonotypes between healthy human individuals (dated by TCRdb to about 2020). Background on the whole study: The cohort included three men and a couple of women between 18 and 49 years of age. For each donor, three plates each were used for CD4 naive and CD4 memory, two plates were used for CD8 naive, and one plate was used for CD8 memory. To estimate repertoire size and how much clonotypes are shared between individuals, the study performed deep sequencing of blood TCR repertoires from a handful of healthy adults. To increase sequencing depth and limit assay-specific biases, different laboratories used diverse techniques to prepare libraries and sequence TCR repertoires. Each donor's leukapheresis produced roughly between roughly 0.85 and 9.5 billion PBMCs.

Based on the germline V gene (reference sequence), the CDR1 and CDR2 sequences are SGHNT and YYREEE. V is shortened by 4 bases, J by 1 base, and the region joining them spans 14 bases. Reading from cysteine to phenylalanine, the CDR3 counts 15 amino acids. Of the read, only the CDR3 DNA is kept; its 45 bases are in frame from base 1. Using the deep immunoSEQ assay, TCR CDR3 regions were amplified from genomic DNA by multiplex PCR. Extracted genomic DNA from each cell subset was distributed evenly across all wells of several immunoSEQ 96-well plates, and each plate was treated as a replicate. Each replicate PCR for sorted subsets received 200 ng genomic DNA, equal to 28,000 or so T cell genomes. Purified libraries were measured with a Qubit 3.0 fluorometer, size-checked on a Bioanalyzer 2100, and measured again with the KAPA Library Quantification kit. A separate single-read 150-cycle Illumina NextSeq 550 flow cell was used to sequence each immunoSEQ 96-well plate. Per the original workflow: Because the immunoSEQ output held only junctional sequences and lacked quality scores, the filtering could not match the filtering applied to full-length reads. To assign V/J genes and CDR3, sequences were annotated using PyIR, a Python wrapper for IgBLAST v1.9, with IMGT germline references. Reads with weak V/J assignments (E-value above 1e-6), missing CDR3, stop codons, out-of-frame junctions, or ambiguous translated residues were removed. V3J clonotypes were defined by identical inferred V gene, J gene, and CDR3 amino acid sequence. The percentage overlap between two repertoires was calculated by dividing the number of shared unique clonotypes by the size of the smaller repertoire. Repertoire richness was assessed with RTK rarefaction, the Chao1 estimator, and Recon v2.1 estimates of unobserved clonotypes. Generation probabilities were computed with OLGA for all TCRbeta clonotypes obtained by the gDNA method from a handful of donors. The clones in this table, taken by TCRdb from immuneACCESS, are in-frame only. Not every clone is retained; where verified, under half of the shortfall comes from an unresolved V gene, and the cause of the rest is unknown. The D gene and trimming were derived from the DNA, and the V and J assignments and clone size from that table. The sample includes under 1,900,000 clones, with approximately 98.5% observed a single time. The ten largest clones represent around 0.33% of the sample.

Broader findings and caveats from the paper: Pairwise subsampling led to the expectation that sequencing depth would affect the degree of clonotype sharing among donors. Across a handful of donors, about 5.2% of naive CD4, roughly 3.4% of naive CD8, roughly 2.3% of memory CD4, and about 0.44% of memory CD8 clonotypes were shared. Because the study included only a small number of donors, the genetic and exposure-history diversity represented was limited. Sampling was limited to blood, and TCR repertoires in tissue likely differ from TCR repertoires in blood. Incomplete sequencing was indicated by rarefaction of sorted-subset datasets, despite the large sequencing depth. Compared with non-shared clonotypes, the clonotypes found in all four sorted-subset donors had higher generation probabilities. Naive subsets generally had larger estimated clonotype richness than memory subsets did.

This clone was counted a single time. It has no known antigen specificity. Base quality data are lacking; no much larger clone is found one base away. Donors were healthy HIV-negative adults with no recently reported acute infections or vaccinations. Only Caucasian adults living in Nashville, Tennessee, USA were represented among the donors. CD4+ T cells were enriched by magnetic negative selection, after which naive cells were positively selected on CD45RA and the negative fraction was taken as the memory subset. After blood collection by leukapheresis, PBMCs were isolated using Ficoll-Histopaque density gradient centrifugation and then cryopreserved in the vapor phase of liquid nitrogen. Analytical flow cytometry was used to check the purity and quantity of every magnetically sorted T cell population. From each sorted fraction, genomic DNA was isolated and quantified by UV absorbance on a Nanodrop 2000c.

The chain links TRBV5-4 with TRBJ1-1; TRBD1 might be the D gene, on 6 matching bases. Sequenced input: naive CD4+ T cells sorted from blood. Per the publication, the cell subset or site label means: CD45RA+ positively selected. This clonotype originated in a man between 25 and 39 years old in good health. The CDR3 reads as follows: CASSLRDRPNTEAFF. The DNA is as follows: TGTGCCAGCAGCCTAAGAGACAGGCCGAACACTGAAGCTTTCTTT.